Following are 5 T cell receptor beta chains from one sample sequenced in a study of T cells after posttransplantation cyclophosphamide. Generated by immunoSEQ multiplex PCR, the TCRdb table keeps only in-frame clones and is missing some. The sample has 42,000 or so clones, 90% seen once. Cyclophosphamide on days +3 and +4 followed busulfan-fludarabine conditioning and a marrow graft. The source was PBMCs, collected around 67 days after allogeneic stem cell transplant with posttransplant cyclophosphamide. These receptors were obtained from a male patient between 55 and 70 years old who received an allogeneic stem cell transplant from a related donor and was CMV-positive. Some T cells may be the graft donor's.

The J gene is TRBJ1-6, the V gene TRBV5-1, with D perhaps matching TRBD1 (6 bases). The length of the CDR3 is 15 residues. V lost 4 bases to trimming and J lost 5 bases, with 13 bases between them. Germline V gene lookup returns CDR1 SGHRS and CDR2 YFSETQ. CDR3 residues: CASSPLQGNNSPLHF. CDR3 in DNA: TGCGCCAGCAGCCCCTTACAGGGAAATAATTCACCCCTCCACTTT. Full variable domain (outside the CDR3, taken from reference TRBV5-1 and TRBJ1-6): KAGVTQTPRYLIKTRGQQVTLSCSPISGHRSVSWYQQTPGQGLQFLFEYFSETQRNKGNFPGRFSGRQFSNSRSEMNVSTLELGDSALYLCASSPLQGNNSPLHFGNGTRLTVT.

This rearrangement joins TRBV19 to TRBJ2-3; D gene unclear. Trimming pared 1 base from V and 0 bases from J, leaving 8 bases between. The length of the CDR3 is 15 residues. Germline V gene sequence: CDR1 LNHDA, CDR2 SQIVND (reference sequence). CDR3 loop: CASSIGGRSTDTQYF. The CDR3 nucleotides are TGTGCCAGTAGTATAGGCGGCAGAAGCACAGATACGCAGTATTTT.

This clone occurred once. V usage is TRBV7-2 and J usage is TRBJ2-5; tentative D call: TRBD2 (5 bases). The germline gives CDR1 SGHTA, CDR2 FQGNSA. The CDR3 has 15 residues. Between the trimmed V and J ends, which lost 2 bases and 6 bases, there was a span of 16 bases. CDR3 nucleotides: TGTGCCAGCAGCTTAAGTGCCAGCGGAAGACAGACCCAGTACTTC. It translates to CASSLSASGRQTQYF. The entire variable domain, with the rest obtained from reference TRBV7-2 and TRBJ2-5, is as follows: GAGVSQSPSNKVTEKGKDVELRCDPISGHTALYWYRQSLGQGLEFLIYFQGNSAPDKSGLPSDRFSAERTGGSVSTLTIQRTQQEDSAVYLCASSLSASGRQTQYFGPGTRLLVL.

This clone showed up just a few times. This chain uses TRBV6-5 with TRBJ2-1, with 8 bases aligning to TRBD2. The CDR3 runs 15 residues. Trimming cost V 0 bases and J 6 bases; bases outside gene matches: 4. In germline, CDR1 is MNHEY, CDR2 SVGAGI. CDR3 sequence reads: CASSYSTGGSNEQFF. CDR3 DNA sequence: TGTGCCAGCAGTTACTCGACGGGGGGGAGCAATGAGCAGTTCTTC.

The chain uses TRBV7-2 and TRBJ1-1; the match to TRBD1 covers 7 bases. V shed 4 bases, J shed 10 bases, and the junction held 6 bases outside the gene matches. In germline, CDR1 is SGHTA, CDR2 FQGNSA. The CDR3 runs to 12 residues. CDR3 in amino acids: CASSWTGRGAFF. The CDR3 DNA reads TGTGCCAGCAGCTGGACAGGTCGGGGAGCTTTCTTT.